The sample holds many counts of the clone carrying this TCR beta chain. Its specificity is not known. Germline V gene lookup returns CDR1 MDHEN and CDR2 SYDVKM. The CDR3 has 15 amino acids. Losses at the gene ends were 4 bases for V and 3 bases for J; bases not matched to a gene: 8. With iRepertoire HTBI primers and Arm-PCR of CDR3 regions, TCR beta libraries were built. TCRdb reanalysed the multiplex PCR reads using MiXCR and keeps one entry per CDR3 protein. The table includes roughly 610,000 distinct CDR3 sequences, about 16% detected once. The sample belongs to a study of regulatory T cells in long-lasting Graves disease. As to time point: newly diagnosed GD, antithyroid drugs for less than 3 months. From RNA extracted from PBMCs, the TCR library was made. Study conclusions and caveats: Segments TRBV28, TRBJ1-2 and TRBJ2-5 showed preferential usage in persistent disease. New patients shared about 880 public clonotypes, fewer than the approximately 3,000 shared by persistent patients.

The sample was also linked to a second study, of T cells in Graves' hyperthyroidism and ophthalmopathy.

This material consisted of peripheral blood mononuclear cells (PBMCs), taken at new diagnosis, from a patient treated with antithyroid drugs. The chain links TRBV28 to TRBJ1-1; 7 nucleotides line up with TRBD1. The sequence was obtained from a man younger than 35 with Graves disease. The CDR3 coding sequence is TGTGCCAGCAGTTCAGACAGGGACCGATACACTGAAGCTTTCTTT. Its protein product is CASSSDRDRYTEAFF.